The 15 T cell receptor beta chains presented below share a single source sample, sequenced in a study of T cell responses to AZD1222 COVID-19 vaccine. The data were produced by immunoSEQ multiplex PCR, yet TCRdb's version contains in-frame clones alone and is incomplete. Altogether 85,000 to 90,000 clones are present, about 90% being singletons, with the ten largest covering 10%. The material sequenced was peripheral blood, taken on day 0 of MenACWY control vaccination. The source of these receptors is an adult in good health.

Only a few counts were recorded for this clone. The chain carries TRBV5-5 and TRBJ2-3, with 10 bases that match TRBD1. Germline CDR1 reads SGHKS; CDR2 reads YYEKEE (reference sequence). V was clipped by 4 bases and J by 0 bases; unmatched bases: 5. This CDR3 has 16 amino acids. The CDR3 DNA reads as TGTGCCAGCAGCGTACGGACAGGGGGGAGCACAGATACGCAGTATTTT. Translating gives CASSVRTGGSTDTQYF. Together with reference TRBV5-5 and TRBJ2-3, the CDR3 gives the full variable domain: DAGVTQSPTHLIKTRGQQVTLRCSPISGHKSVSWYQQVLGQGPQFIFQYYEKEERGRGNFPDRFSARQFPNYSSELNVNALLLGDSALYLCASSVRTGGSTDTQYFGPGTRLTVL.

V and J are TRBV11-2 and TRBJ2-7; 9 bases fit TRBD1. The CDR3 is made up of 15 amino acids. The ends lost 2 bases at V and 5 bases at J; junction bases unmatched: 7. Germline CDR1 reads SGHAT; CDR2 reads FQNNGV. CDR3 nucleotide sequence: TGTGCCAGCAGCTTACCGGGACAGGGCTTCGACGAGCAGTACTTC. Its translation: CASSLPGQGFDEQYF.

This clone was observed a single time. The rearrangement links TRBV6-5 to TRBJ2-5, with 9 bases fitting TRBD1. In germline, CDR1 is MNHEY, CDR2 SVGAGI. CDR3 length: 13 amino acids. The trim removed 5 bases at V and 6 bases at J, leaving 4 bases unmatched. CDR3 loop: CASSQTGGQTQYF. CDR3 in DNA: TGTGCCAGCAGTCAGACAGGGGGTCAGACCCAGTACTTC.

The chain employs TRBV3-1 (or the pseudogene TRBV3-2) and TRBJ1-3, with TRBD1 as a possible D gene (5 bases). V was cut by 1 base and J by 4 bases, with 8 bases left in between. Germline V gives CDR1 LGHDT, CDR2 YNNKEL (reference sequence). CDR3 length: 14 amino acids. In DNA, the CDR3 is TGTGCCAGCAGCCAAGGCAGGGAAGGAAACACCATATATTTT. Its translation is CASSQGREGNTIYF.

The chain is built from TRBV5-1 and TRBJ2-7; perhaps TRBD1 as D (5 bases). Germline CDR1 reads SGHRS; CDR2 reads YFSETQ. Trimming left V 0 bases short and J 4 bases short, with 11 bases between. CDR3 size: 14 residues. CDR3 sequence: CASSLEGRWYEQYF. The DNA for the CDR3 is TGCGCCAGCAGCTTGGAGGGGCGGTGGTACGAGCAGTACTTC.

CDR3 amino acids: CASSQDLSPGNTEAFF. The CDR3, as DNA: TGTGCCAGCAGCCAAGATCTTTCTCCAGGGAACACTGAAGCTTTCTTT. This chain links TRBV4-2 with TRBJ1-1; D is uncertain. V shed 0 bases and J shed 1 base, with 12 bases lying between them. Germline V gives CDR1 LGHNA, CDR2 YNFKEQ. There are 16 residues in the CDR3.

The chain uses TRBV4-1 and TRBJ1-4, with 8 bases that match TRBD1. J was trimmed by 7 bases and V by 0 bases; bases with no gene match: 4. Germline CDR1 is MGHRA and CDR2 is YSYEKL. The CDR3 runs 15 residues. CDR3 nucleotides: TGCGCCAGCAGCCAAGAGACAGGGGAGGTTGAAAAACTGTTTTTT. Its translation: CASSQETGEVEKLFF.

The genes are TRBV28 and TRBJ2-3, with D uncertain. Germline CDR1 reads MDHEN; CDR2 reads SYDVKM. CDR3 length: 14 amino acids. V was pared by 3 bases and J by 5 bases, with 12 bases between. The CDR3 coding sequence is TGTGCCAGCAGTTTTAGTTCCGGAGTAGATACGCAGTATTTT. Translation gives CASSFSSGVDTQYF.

This clone was detected only once. J is TRBJ1-6 and V is TRBV19; 8 nucleotides match TRBD1. Germline V gene sequence: CDR1 LNHDA, CDR2 SQIVND (reference sequence). CDR3 length equals 15 residues. The trim removed 3 bases at V and 7 bases at J, leaving 5 bases unmatched. The CDR3 spells CASSMGQALNSPLHF. CDR3 bases: TGTGCCAGTAGTATGGGACAGGCCCTAAATTCACCCCTCCACTTT.

Here the CDR3 DNA reads TGTGCCAGCAGCTTTTTTTTTGGGCCGGGACAGGGAAGCAATCAGCCCCAGCATTTT. It specifies CASSFFFGPGQGSNQPQHF. V is TRBV5-8 and J is TRBJ1-5; 9 nucleotides match TRBD1. Germline CDR1 reads SGHTS; CDR2 reads YDEGEE. The J segment lost 1 base and the V segment lost 2 bases, leaving 13 bases of the junction unmatched. The CDR3 length is 19 residues.

The chain uses TRBV29-1 and TRBJ2-7, with 8 positions matching TRBD2. J lost 2 bases, V lost 3 bases, and 9 bases had no gene match. CDR1 SQVTM and CDR2 ANQGSEA come from the germline V gene. The CDR3 totals 15 residues. CDR3 sequence: CSVDHGGGQPYEQYF. In DNA form, the CDR3 reads TGCAGCGTTGATCACGGGGGGGGACAACCCTACGAGCAGTACTTC.

The rearrangement uses TRBV6-1 and TRBJ1-2; D remains ambiguous. Between the trimmed V and J ends, which lost 1 base and 8 bases, there was a span of 11 bases. This CDR3 contains 13 residues. Per the germline V gene, CDR1 is MNHNS and CDR2 is SASEGT. CDR3 in amino acids: CASSEVPVTGYTF. CDR3 sequence (DNA): TGTGCCAGCAGTGAAGTTCCGGTAACGGGCTACACCTTC.

J is TRBJ2-2 and V is TRBV5-1; perhaps D is TRBD1 or TRBD2 (5 bases each). Germline V gene data show CDR1 as SGHRS and CDR2 as YFSETQ. CDR3 length: 15 residues. V was shortened by 2 bases and J by 2 bases, with 10 bases between the two germline ends. The CDR3 loop is CASSFRDGNTGELFF. CDR3 sequence (DNA): TGCGCCAGCAGCTTCCGGGACGGTAACACCGGGGAGCTGTTTTTT.

This clone was observed a single time. Different DNA sequences within this sample yield the same CDR3. The chain has TRBV6-5 and TRBJ1-5; the D is unclear. The CDR3 loop spans 15 amino acids. Trimming left V 6 bases short and J 0 bases short, with 12 bases between. Looked up from germline, CDR1 is MNHEY and CDR2 is SVGAGI. CDR3 protein: CASSSDKYSNQPQHF. In DNA form, the CDR3 reads TGTGCCAGCAGCTCTGACAAATATAGCAATCAGCCCCAGCATTTT.

The rearrangement links TRBV2 to TRBJ1-1, with D hard to call. Germline V gives CDR1 SNHLY, CDR2 FYNNEI. Deletions cut 11 bases from V and 4 bases from J, with 14 bases between. This CDR3 contains 12 residues. In nucleotides, the CDR3 is TGTGCCTCCCGGGAAGGGAGCACTGAAGCTTTCTTT. This sequence encodes CASREGSTEAFF.